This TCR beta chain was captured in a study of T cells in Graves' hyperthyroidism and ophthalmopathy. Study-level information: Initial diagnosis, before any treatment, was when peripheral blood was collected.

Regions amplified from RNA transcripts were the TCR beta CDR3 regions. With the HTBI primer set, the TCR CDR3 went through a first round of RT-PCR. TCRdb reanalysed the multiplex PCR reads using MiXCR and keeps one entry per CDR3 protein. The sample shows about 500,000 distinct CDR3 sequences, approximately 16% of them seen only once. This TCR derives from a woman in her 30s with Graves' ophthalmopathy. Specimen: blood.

The CDR3 DNA sequence: TGTGCCAGCAGCCCGGACAGGAGGACCTACAATGAGCAGTTCTTC. It is translated as CASSPDRRTYNEQFF. The chain has TRBV7-3 and TRBJ2-1; 7 nucleotides align to TRBD1. V was clipped by 5 bases and J by 2 bases; unmatched bases: 6. CDR3 length: 15 residues. Germline values: CDR1 SGHTA, CDR2 FQGTGA.